Below, 18 T cell receptor beta chains from the same sample are listed, as sequenced in a study of beta chain features in type 1 diabetes (dated by TCRdb to 2017 to 2018). The investigation overall reported the following: A moderate but significant shortening of TCRB CDR3 length was observed in type 1 diabetes patients in all four CD4+ subsets.

The library was produced with the immunoSEQ multiplex PCR assay. The entire amount of isolated RNA was reverse transcribed using the High Capacity cDNA Reverse Transcription Kit, so the sequenced TCRB transcripts were expressed ones. The clones in this table, taken by TCRdb from immuneACCESS, are in-frame only. Not every clone is retained; where verified, under half of the shortfall comes from an unresolved V gene, and the cause of the rest is unknown. The sample contains 600,000 to 750,000 clones, 9.5% to 15% of them found a single time. Around 0.12% of the sample is in the top ten clones. No cognate antigen is known for these TCRs. Material: naive CD4+ T cells from blood. This specimen's cell subset or site label, per the study, means: true naive CD4+ T cells. These receptors all come from a young man with type 1 diabetes.

This clone was picked up a small number of times. The chain employs TRBV13 and TRBJ1-4; no clear D. Trimming shortened V by 1 base and J by 8 bases, and 14 bases separated the two germline ends. The CDR3 spans 15 residues. The germline V gene encodes CDR1 PRHDT and CDR2 FYEKMQ (reference sequence). The CDR3 region is CASSLAVAGGEKLFF. In nucleotides, the CDR3 is TGTGCCAGCAGCTTAGCCGTGGCAGGAGGCGAAAAACTGTTTTTT.

This clone was seen more than once but under ten times. The rearrangement links TRBV10-3 to TRBJ2-7; D is ambiguous. Trimming pared 0 bases from V and 6 bases from J, leaving 12 bases between. Germline V gene sequence: CDR1 ENHRY, CDR2 SYGVKD. The CDR3 totals 14 residues. The CDR3 sequence: CAISESVETGEQYF. DNA for the CDR3: TGTGCCATCAGTGAGTCCGTAGAAACGGGCGAGCAGTACTTC.

The gene calls are TRBV10-3 and TRBJ1-2, with a tentative D call TRBD1 (5 bases). Germline loops: CDR1 ENHRY, CDR2 SYGVKD. This CDR3 has 13 residues. CDR3 sequence reads: CVSRGQGWWGYTF. The CDR3 DNA reads TGTGTCTCCCGCGGCCAGGGTTGGTGGGGCTACACCTTC.

The sample holds a few counts of this clone. The chain joins TRBV4-2 to TRBJ2-5; 7 nucleotides align to TRBD2. The V gene end was trimmed by 2 bases and the J gene end by 0 bases; junction bases not matched to a gene: 6. Germline V CDR1 and CDR2: LGHNA, YNFKEQ. The length of the CDR3 is 16 residues. CDR3 nucleotide sequence: TGTGCCAGCAGCCAATCTTTCACTAGCGACCAAGAGACCCAGTACTTC. As protein: CASSQSFTSDQETQYF.

The rearrangement uses TRBV2 and TRBJ2-3; the match to TRBD2 covers 12 bases. Germline values: CDR1 SNHLY, CDR2 FYNNEI. Losses at the gene ends were 10 bases for V and 2 bases for J; bases not matched to a gene: 4. The CDR3 is made up of 14 amino acids. The CDR3 here is CATGLAGNTDTQYF. CDR3 DNA sequence: TGTGCCACCGGACTAGCGGGGAACACAGATACGCAGTATTTT.

This clone has just a few counts. The junction departs from germline at one end; a sequencing error may be responsible. CDR3 protein: CASRDSEASHEQYF. In nucleotides, the CDR3 is TGTGCCAGCAGGGACAGCGAAGCCTCCCACGAGCAGTACTTC. The J gene is TRBJ2-7, the V gene TRBV2, with TRBD1 as a possible D gene (6 bases). Germline assignment: CDR1 SNHLY and CDR2 FYNNEI. This CDR3 comprises 14 residues.

Comments on this clone: The identical CDR3 is also encoded by other nucleotide sequences in the sample. V gene TRBV4-2 combines with J gene TRBJ2-3, with 8 positions matching TRBD2. V lost 1 base, J lost 0 bases, and 6 bases stayed unmatched. The CDR3 is made up of 17 amino acids. Germline CDR1 and CDR2: LGHNA and YNFKEQ. The CDR3 region has the DNA TGTGCCAGCAGCCAAGTAGGGCGGGGGGCTAGCACAGATACGCAGTATTTT. Its protein is CASSQVGRGASTDTQYF.

The sample holds a few counts of this clone. The chain employs TRBV9 and TRBJ2-1, with a possible D match to TRBD1 (5 bases). The CDR3 totals 17 residues. Germline-derived CDR1 and CDR2 are SGDLS and YYNGEE. The V and J ends lost 0 bases and 0 bases respectively, with 13 bases between them. The CDR3 protein is CASSVERGSSSYNEQFF. The CDR3 bases are TGTGCCAGCAGCGTAGAAAGGGGCTCCAGCTCCTACAATGAGCAGTTCTTC.

This clone came up a few times. V gene TRBV9 combines with J gene TRBJ2-6, with D tentatively TRBD1 or TRBD2 (5 bases each). The CDR3 has 18 residues. Trimming left V 2 bases short and J 1 base short, with 16 bases between. Germline V CDR1 and CDR2: SGDLS, YYNGEE. The CDR3 DNA reads as TGTGCCAGCAGCGTCGGACCGGGACGGCTATCTGGGGCCAACGTCCTGACTTTC. It codes for CASSVGPGRLSGANVLTF.

This clone occurred a few times. The gene calls are TRBV15 and TRBJ1-5; 9 nucleotides agree with TRBD1. Unmatched junction bases numbered 9, after V lost 3 bases and J lost 6 bases. CDR1 LNHNV and CDR2 YYDKDF come from the germline V gene (reference sequence). There are 16 residues in the CDR3. The CDR3 here is CATSRYTGGVGQPQHF. Written as DNA, the CDR3 is TGTGCCACCAGCAGGTACACAGGGGGCGTCGGTCAGCCCCAGCATTTT.

This clone turned up a few times. Other DNA sequences in the sample encode the same CDR3. V gene TRBV29-1 combines with J gene TRBJ2-5; a weak D match, TRBD1 (7 bases). The V gene's germline CDR1 is SQVTM and CDR2 ANQGSEA. The CDR3 has 12 residues. Deletions cut 6 bases from V and 5 bases from J, with 13 bases between. The CDR3 loop reads CSVAGGRETQYF. The CDR3 bases are TGCAGCGTGGCAGGGGGGAGGGAGACCCAGTACTTC.

V usage is TRBV23-1 and J usage is TRBJ2-7; 9 nucleotides agree with TRBD1. TRBV23-1 has ORF status, its function being uncertain. V dropped 2 bases and J dropped 3; count of bases not matched to a gene: 2. The CDR3 consists of 14 residues. As DNA, the CDR3 is TGCGCCAGCAGTCAAAGGGACAGGGTCTACGAGCAGTACTTC. Translation gives CASSQRDRVYEQYF.

This chain uses TRBV5-6 with TRBJ2-3; unclear D gene. Trimming stripped 1 base from V and 8 bases from J, with 8 bases between. Germline CDR1 and CDR2: SGHDT and YYEEEE. The CDR3 has 12 residues. This CDR3 reads CASSLTRSTQYF. The CDR3, as DNA: TGTGCCAGCAGCTTGACGAGAAGTACGCAGTATTTT.

Details on this clone: Different DNA sequences within this sample yield the same CDR3. The chain employs TRBV7-2 and TRBJ1-5; 8 bases align to TRBD1. The J segment lost 5 bases and the V segment lost 5 bases, leaving 2 bases of the junction unmatched. This CDR3 comprises 13 residues. Germline V lookup: CDR1 SGHTA, CDR2 FQGNSA. CDR3 sequence (DNA): TGTGCCAGCAGCCCGGACAGGGATCAGCCCCAGCATTTT. Its protein product is CASSPDRDQPQHF.

CDR3 coding DNA: TGTGCCAGCAGCGACCGACTAGCGGGGCCCTACGAGCAGTACTTC. The encoded protein is CASSDRLAGPYEQYF. The chain carries TRBV7-9 and TRBJ2-7; 11 nucleotides match TRBD2. The CDR3 sequence is 15 residues long. Trimming removed 5 bases from V and 2 bases from J; junction bases left unmatched: 5. Germline lookup yields CDR1 SEHNR and CDR2 FQNEAQ (reference sequence).

This clone was observed a handful of times. The chain recombines TRBV5-1 with TRBJ2-1; 11 bases agree with TRBD2. The ends lost 4 bases at V and 3 bases at J; junction bases unmatched: 3. The CDR3 totals 15 residues. The germline V gene encodes CDR1 SGHRS and CDR2 YFSETQ. CDR3 DNA sequence: TGCGCCAGCAGCGAGACTAGCGGGGACTACAATGAGCAGTTCTTC. Translated, it gives CASSETSGDYNEQFF. Using reference TRBV5-1 and TRBJ2-1 for the parts outside the CDR3, the full variable domain is KAGVTQTPRYLIKTRGQQVTLSCSPISGHRSVSWYQQTPGQGLQFLFEYFSETQRNKGNFPGRFSGRQFSNSRSEMNVSTLELGDSALYLCASSETSGDYNEQFFGPGTRLTVL.

V and J are TRBV5-1 and TRBJ2-6; weak D call: TRBD1 (5 bases). The CDR3 runs to 15 residues. The V and J ends lost 2 bases and 2 bases respectively, with 8 bases between them. The germline CDR1 and CDR2 sequences are SGHRS and YFSETQ. The CDR3 loop is CASSFSGPGANVLTF. Written as DNA, the CDR3 is TGCGCCAGCAGCTTTTCAGGGCCTGGGGCCAACGTCCTGACTTTC.

This clone occurred a few times. The chain has TRBV28 and TRBJ2-7; D remains unclear. Trimming removed 8 bases at V and 5 bases at J, with 10 bases between. The CDR3 sequence is 11 residues long. The germline V gene has CDR1 MDHEN and CDR2 SYDVKM. The CDR3 nucleotides are TGTGCCAGCGGTCGGTACCACGAGCAGTACTTC. Protein sequence: CASGRYHEQYF.